This T cell receptor beta chain came from a study of blood T cell repertoires in COVID-19. Study overall: Specimens from acute and convalescent COVID-19 originated in the United States, Italy and Spain. Sample material is recorded as cDNA or gDNA derived from T cells, B-cell-depleted T cells, or PBMCs.

The V end lost 2 bases, the J end lost 1 base, and 5 bases lay between the germline ends. The CDR3 extends over 13 amino acids. CDR1 and CDR2 from the germline V gene are MDHEN and SYDVKM. Study processing details: Using reference gene primer amplification, nucleated cell counts were estimated. Profiled with immunoSEQ multiplex PCR; TCRdb holds only in-frame clones, not every one. That table gives V, J and clone size, and the DNA gave D and trimming. This sample has some 50,000 clones; approximately 83% occur once, and the top ten carry less than 20%. Sequencing used peripheral blood. V gene TRBV28 combines with J gene TRBJ1-1; D is undetermined. This receptor was obtained from a human donor in a cohort sampled during active COVID-19. The donor label of this sample is uncertain. CDR3 bases: TGTGCCAGCAGTTTAACTGAGAACACTGAAGCTTTCTTT. This codes for CASSLTENTEAFF.